The 7 T cell receptor beta chains below come from one sample, sequenced in a study of shared clonotypes between healthy human individuals. Generated by immunoSEQ multiplex PCR, the TCRdb table keeps only in-frame clones and is missing some. The repertoire consists of around 2,100,000 clones, with around 96% occurring once and the leading ten covering more than 0.9%. CD45RO-negative cells were positively selected for CCR7, leaving out terminally differentiated effector memory CD45RA+ cells. Sequenced material: naive CD8+ T cells sorted from blood. Source of these receptors: a man in his late teens or twenties in good health.

This clone occurred once. The chain joins TRBV6-5 to TRBJ1-5; the D is unclear. With 2 bases removed from V and 4 bases from J, the gap between germline ends came to 9 bases. Germline CDR1 is MNHEY and CDR2 is SVGAGI. This CDR3 is 14 amino acids long. In nucleotides, the CDR3 is TGTGCCAGCAGTTACGGCCAGGCGAATCAGCCCCAGCATTTT. It encodes CASSYGQANQPQHF.

The chain uses TRBV5-6 and TRBJ2-7; D is unresolved. Trimming pared 2 bases from V and 10 bases from J, leaving 16 bases between. The CDR3 contains 13 residues. The germline CDR1 and CDR2 sequences are SGHDT and YYEEEE. The CDR3 spells CASSFPNVSSQYF. CDR3 DNA: TGTGCCAGCAGCTTCCCGAATGTTAGTTCACAGTACTTC.

This chain links TRBV5-1 with TRBJ2-7; 7 nucleotides agree with TRBD1. V lost 4 bases and J lost 6; bases outside the gene matches: 10. Germline V gene lookup returns CDR1 SGHRS and CDR2 YFSETQ. There are 14 residues in the CDR3. The CDR3 loop is CASSPGQDPGEQYF. Written as DNA, the CDR3 is TGCGCCAGCAGCCCCGGACAGGATCCCGGCGAGCAGTACTTC.

CDR3 bases: TGTGCCAGCAGTGAATCTCGGACAGACTTTGGCTACACCTTC. Residues: CASSESRTDFGYTF. The chain joins TRBV25-1 to TRBJ1-2; D is perhaps TRBD1 (6 bases). This CDR3 is 14 amino acids long. V lost 1 base to trimming and J lost 7 bases, with 13 bases between them. The germline CDR1 and CDR2 sequences are MGHDK and SYGVNS.

The V call is TRBV27, the J call TRBJ2-3; TRBD1 matches 9 bases. The CDR3 runs 15 residues. J was trimmed by 8 bases and V by 5 bases; bases with no gene match: 11. The germline gives CDR1 MNHEY, CDR2 SMNVEV (reference sequence). The chain's CDR3 is CASSLEGQGYSTQYF. The CDR3, as DNA: TGTGCCAGCAGTCTAGAGGGACAGGGATACAGTACGCAGTATTTT.

V gene TRBV4-3 combines with J gene TRBJ2-3; maybe TRBD1 (6 bases). Germline-derived CDR1 and CDR2 are LGHNA and YSLEER. V was cut by 5 bases and J by 4 bases, with 19 bases left in between. The CDR3 extends over 16 amino acids. In DNA form, the CDR3 reads TGCGCCAGCAGCTTCTCAGGGGAAAAATTTCCAGATACGCAGTATTTT. Its protein is CASSFSGEKFPDTQYF.

This clone was recorded once. The same CDR3 also results from other DNA sequences found in this sample. The chain is built from TRBV27 and TRBJ1-1, with a tentative D call TRBD1 (5 bases). Germline V gives CDR1 MNHEY, CDR2 SMNVEV (reference sequence). V was clipped by 2 bases and J by 1 base, with 5 bases between them. CDR3 length: 13 residues. The CDR3 protein is CASSLGTNTEAFF. CDR3 coding DNA: TGTGCCAGCAGTTTAGGGACGAACACTGAAGCTTTCTTT.